This entry describes one T cell receptor (beta chain). Sequencing used immunoSEQ multiplex PCR; TCRdb keeps in-frame clones, though not all of them. Of about 150,000 clones in the sample, roughly 84% are singletons; the top ten hold about 8.1%. Deletions cut 5 bases from V and 6 bases from J, with 8 bases between. Germline lookup yields CDR1 MNHEY and CDR2 SVGAGI. The CDR3 consists of 12 residues. Followed longitudinally, the Seattle patients had been enrolled during active infection. The sample is drawn from a study of blood T cell repertoires in COVID-19. For the study at large: The study drew acute and convalescent COVID-19 samples from the United States, Italy and Spain.

The chain combines TRBV6-5 with TRBJ1-5, with a tentative D call TRBD1 (6 bases). The specimen sequenced was peripheral blood. The receptor was isolated from a man between 25 and 39 years old with COVID-19, enrolled during active disease. The CDR3 sequence is CASSTGRQPQHF. The CDR3 DNA sequence: TGTGCCAGCAGTACAGGGCGTCAGCCCCAGCATTTT.